The rows below give T cell receptor beta chains drawn from one sample of a study of blood T cell repertoires in COVID-19. Produced via immunoSEQ multiplex PCR; TCRdb's table is partial and in-frame only. The table has around 360,000 clones, about 90% seen once. Sequencing used PBMCs or T cells enriched from blood (not recorded which). The source is a woman in her twenties or thirties who had recovered from COVID-19. The CDR3 runs from the conserved cysteine through the conserved F or W. Each record gives: V gene, D gene, clone size, J gene, CDR3 protein, CDR3 DNA. The D gene is left open where the match is weak. Size values are once, few and many counts, or a class for expanded clones, and some rows have none.

TRBV5-1	TRBD2	once	TRBJ2-5	CASSSHLGGGETQYF	TGCGCCAGCAGCTCCCACCTCGGGGGAGGGGAGACCCAGTACTTC
TRBV3-1/TRBV3-2	TRBD2	-	TRBJ2-1	CASSQVRSGRGHEQFF	TGTGCCAGCAGCCAAGTGCGTAGCGGGAGGGGGCATGAGCAGTTCTTC
TRBV5-4	TRBD2	many	TRBJ2-1	CASSQTSGGLNEQFF	TGTGCCAGCAGCCAGACTAGCGGGGGGTTGAATGAGCAGTTCTTC
TRBV7-2	TRBD2	-	TRBJ2-4	CASSLDGSGSDENIQYF	TGTGCCAGCAGCTTAGATGGTAGCGGGAGCGACGAAAACATTCAGTACTTC
TRBV19	TRBD2	-	TRBJ2-1	CASSMGSGVGNEQFF	TGTGCCAGTAGTATGGGCAGCGGGGTTGGGAATGAGCAGTTCTTC
TRBV7-6	-	-	TRBJ1-1	CASSPAPGHAEAFF	TGTGCCAGCAGCCCAGCCCCGGGACACGCTGAAGCTTTCTTT
TRBV7-9	-	-	TRBJ2-7	CATDMIPGEQYF	TGTGCCACCGACATGATCCCCGGCGAGCAGTACTTC
TRBV7-2	-	-	TRBJ2-2	CASSQGWTNTGELFF	TGTGCCAGCAGCCAGGGATGGACGAACACCGGGGAGCTGTTTTTT
TRBV28	-	-	TRBJ1-5	CASRGTLNQPQHF	TGTGCCAGCAGGGGGACTCTAAATCAGCCCCAGCATTTT
TRBV19	TRBD2	-	TRBJ2-1	CASSLRTSGHNEQFF	TGTGCCAGTAGTCTCCGGACTAGCGGGCACAATGAGCAGTTCTTC
TRBV7-2	TRBD2	-	TRBJ2-3	CASRPPGLATDTQYF	TGTGCCAGCAGACCGCCGGGACTAGCAACAGATACGCAGTATTTT
TRBV27	TRBD1	few	TRBJ2-7	CASSKGQDYEQYF	TGTGCCAGCAGTAAGGGACAGGATTACGAGCAGTACTTC
TRBV3-1/TRBV3-2	-	-	TRBJ1-5	CASSQPGGNQPQHF	TGTGCCAGCAGCCAACCCGGGGGCAATCAGCCCCAGCATTTT
TRBV5-6	-	-	TRBJ2-1	CASSLGGNSYNEQFF	TGTGCCAGCAGCTTGGGCGGAAACTCCTACAATGAGCAGTTCTTC
TRBV15	TRBD2	-	TRBJ2-5	CATSRGRGGQETQYF	TGTGCCACCAGCAGAGGTCGGGGAGGGCAAGAGACCCAGTACTTC
TRBV19	-	-	TRBJ1-6	CASWGGDYSPLHF	TGTGCCAGTTGGGGGGGGGATTACTCACCCCTCCACTTT
TRBV25-1	TRBD1	few	TRBJ1-3	CASSQIGTAGNTIYF	TGTGCCAGCAGCCAGATCGGGACAGCAGGAAACACCATATATTTT
TRBV28	-	-	TRBJ1-1	CASSLEGRTEAFF	TGTGCCAGCAGTTTGGAGGGAAGGACTGAAGCTTTCTTT
TRBV28	TRBD1	-	TRBJ2-5	CASSSPGQGEGTQYF	TGTGCCAGCAGCTCACCGGGACAGGGGGAAGGGACCCAGTACTTC
TRBV6-5	TRBD1	-	TRBJ1-2	CASSRGQGGSYGYTF	TGTGCCAGCAGCCGAGGACAGGGTGGAAGCTATGGCTACACCTTC
TRBV5-1	TRBD2	-	TRBJ2-1	CASSHEAAGGSEQFF	TGCGCCAGCAGCCATGAAGCAGCGGGAGGGTCTGAGCAGTTCTTC
TRBV9	TRBD1	-	TRBJ1-1	CASSPDRDTEAFF	TGTGCCAGCAGCCCCGACAGGGACACTGAAGCTTTCTTT
TRBV7-8	-	-	TRBJ1-2	CASSLAKVSGGADYGYTF	TGTGCCAGCAGCTTAGCAAAAGTCTCAGGAGGGGCGGACTATGGCTACACCTTC
TRBV4-1	-	-	TRBJ2-3	CASSHVRLRDTDTQYF	TGCGCCAGCAGCCACGTTCGTTTGAGAGACACAGATACGCAGTATTTT
TRBV5-6	TRBD1	once	TRBJ1-2	CASSTGTGNGYTF	TGTGCCAGCAGCACCGGGACAGGGAATGGCTACACCTTC
TRBV2	-	many	TRBJ1-4	CASQTTGEKLFF	TGTGCCAGCCAGACTACAGGGGAAAAACTGTTTTTT
TRBV28	-	-	TRBJ1-1	CASNPPLPGGNTEAFF	TGTGCCAGTAACCCACCCCTACCCGGGGGGAACACTGAAGCTTTCTTT
TRBV7-6	-	-	TRBJ2-1	CASSRGTWGFNEQFF	TGTGCCAGCAGCCGCGGGACCTGGGGGTTCAATGAGCAGTTCTTC
TRBV10-3	TRBD1	once	TRBJ1-2	CAISEQDRGKGYTF	TGTGCCATCAGTGAACAAGACAGGGGGAAAGGCTACACCTTC
TRBV27	TRBD1	-	TRBJ2-7	CASSPGTGLFYEQYF	TGTGCCAGCAGTCCCGGGACAGGGCTATTCTACGAGCAGTACTTC
TRBV6-5	-	-	TRBJ2-3	CASSNADTQYF	TGTGCCAGCAGCAATGCAGATACGCAGTATTTT
TRBV2	TRBD2	-	TRBJ2-7	CASSEVSTSGGPRQYF	TGTGCCAGCAGTGAAGTGTCGACTAGCGGGGGTCCTAGGCAGTACTTC
TRBV1	-	-	TRBJ2-7	CTSSQDEGTSGSSGGEQYF	TGCACCAGCAGCCAAGATGAGGGGACTAGCGGGAGCTCTGGGGGCGAGCAGTACTTC
TRBV7-8	-	-	TRBJ2-1	CASSLGSFNEQFF	TGTGCCAGCAGCTTGGGCAGTTTCAATGAGCAGTTCTTC
TRBV29-1	-	-	TRBJ2-1	CSALEVFGNEQFF	TGCAGCGCGTTGGAGGTGTTTGGCAATGAGCAGTTCTTC
TRBV28	-	-	TRBJ1-2	CASSTGLSNYGYTF	TGTGCCAGCAGTACGGGACTTTCCAACTATGGCTACACCTTC
TRBV19	TRBD1	-	TRBJ2-1	CASMTGDSYNEQFF	TGTGCCAGTATGACAGGGGATTCCTACAATGAGCAGTTCTTC
TRBV9	-	-	TRBJ1-4	CASSVESGYEKLFF	TGTGCCAGCAGCGTAGAGTCAGGATATGAAAAACTGTTTTTT
TRBV18	TRBD1	-	TRBJ1-2	CASSPRTGGDANYGYTF	TGTGCCAGCTCACCACGAACAGGGGGTGATGCTAACTATGGCTACACCTTC
TRBV4-1	TRBD2	-	TRBJ2-1	CASSHRLAGGTSYNEQFF	TGCGCCAGCAGCCACCGACTGGCGGGGGGGACCTCCTACAATGAGCAGTTCTTC
TRBV10-3	TRBD2	once	TRBJ2-1	CAISEAGGPFEQFF	TGTGCCATCAGTGAGGCGGGAGGGCCGTTTGAGCAGTTCTTC
TRBV29-1	TRBD2	once	TRBJ2-1	CSYLGTSGNNEQFF	TGCAGCTATTTGGGGACTAGCGGGAACAATGAGCAGTTCTTC
TRBV5-4	TRBD2	-	TRBJ2-2	CASNPGTSEATGELFF	TGTGCCAGCAACCCCGGCACTAGCGAGGCCACCGGGGAGCTGTTTTTT
TRBV28	-	-	TRBJ1-5	CASTGHTNQPQHF	TGTGCCAGCACCGGACATACGAATCAGCCCCAGCATTTT
TRBV11-2	-	once	TRBJ1-1	CASSLDIGYEAFF	TGTGCCAGCAGCTTAGATATCGGTTACGAAGCTTTCTTT
TRBV5-4	-	-	TRBJ1-2	CASSPLGQTRYGYGYTF	TGTGCCAGCAGCCCCCTGGGTCAGACTCGCTATGGGTATGGCTACACCTTC
TRBV28	-	-	TRBJ1-6	CASSLSGLYSPLHF	TGTGCCAGCAGTTTATCAGGGTTGTATTCACCCCTCCACTTT
TRBV10-3	TRBD1	-	TRBJ1-6	CAIGTGTEQSPLHF	TGTGCCATCGGTACAGGGACAGAACAATCACCCCTCCACTTT
TRBV6-2/TRBV6-3	TRBD1	-	TRBJ2-2	CASSYAWTGLGGELFF	TGTGCCAGCAGTTACGCCTGGACAGGCCTGGGCGGGGAGCTGTTTTTT
TRBV7-9	TRBD2	-	TRBJ2-7	CASSLAGGPVYEQYF	TGTGCCAGCAGCTTAGCGGGAGGGCCGGTTTACGAGCAGTACTTC
TRBV24-1	-	once	TRBJ1-5	CATSDWRREGQPQHF	TGTGCCACCAGTGATTGGAGGAGGGAGGGTCAGCCCCAGCATTTT
TRBV19	TRBD1	-	TRBJ2-3	CASTPGQGADTQYF	TGTGCCAGTACCCCGGGACAGGGGGCGGATACGCAGTATTTT